This TCR beta chain was captured by sequencing in a study of T-cell reconstitution after alpha-beta-depleted transplantation in children. This clonotype appeared a few times. Molecular barcoding with unique molecular identifiers was used for the TCRbeta library. MiXCR was run by TCRdb on the PCR reads, yielding one entry per CDR3 protein. The sample yields fewer than 550,000 distinct CDR3 sequences, roughly 10% seen once. The length of the CDR3 is 15 residues. The germline gives CDR1 SGHRS, CDR2 YFSETQ. With V trimmed by 3 bases and J by 4 bases, 6 bases remained unmatched. This TCR derives from a human donor who donated a stem cell graft to a child with acute myeloid leukemia. V and J are TRBV5-1 and TRBJ1-4; 7 nucleotides line up with TRBD1. Specimen: PBMCs from the stem cell graft donor, collected from the stem cell graft. In DNA form, the CDR3 reads TGCGCCAGCAGCTCGCGGACAGGTTTTAATGAAAAACTGTTTTTT. This encodes CASSSRTGFNEKLFF.